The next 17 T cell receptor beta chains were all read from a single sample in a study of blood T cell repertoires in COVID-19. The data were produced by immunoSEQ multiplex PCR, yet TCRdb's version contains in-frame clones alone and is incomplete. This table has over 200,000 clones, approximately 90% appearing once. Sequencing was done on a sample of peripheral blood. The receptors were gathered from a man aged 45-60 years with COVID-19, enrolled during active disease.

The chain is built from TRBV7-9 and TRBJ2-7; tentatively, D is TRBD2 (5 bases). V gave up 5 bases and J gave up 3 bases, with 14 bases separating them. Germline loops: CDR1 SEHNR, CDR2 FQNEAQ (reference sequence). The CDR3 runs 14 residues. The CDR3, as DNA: TGTGCCAGCAGCCCCATGTCGGGATACTACGAGCAGTACTTC. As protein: CASSPMSGYYEQYF.

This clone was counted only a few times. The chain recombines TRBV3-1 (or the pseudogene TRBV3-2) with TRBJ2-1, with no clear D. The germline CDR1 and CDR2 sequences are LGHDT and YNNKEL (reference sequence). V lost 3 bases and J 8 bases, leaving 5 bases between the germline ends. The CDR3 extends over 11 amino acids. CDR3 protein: CASSQSYEQFF. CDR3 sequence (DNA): TGTGCCAGCAGCCAGAGCTATGAGCAGTTCTTC.

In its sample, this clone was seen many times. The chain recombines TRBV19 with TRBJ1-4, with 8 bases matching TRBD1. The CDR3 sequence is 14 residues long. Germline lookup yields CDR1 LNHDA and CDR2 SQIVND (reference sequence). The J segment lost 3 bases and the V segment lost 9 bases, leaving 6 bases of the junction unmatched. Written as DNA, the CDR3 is TGTGCCAGCAGCAGGGGGCTGTCTAATGAAAAACTGTTTTTT. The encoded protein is CASSRGLSNEKLFF.

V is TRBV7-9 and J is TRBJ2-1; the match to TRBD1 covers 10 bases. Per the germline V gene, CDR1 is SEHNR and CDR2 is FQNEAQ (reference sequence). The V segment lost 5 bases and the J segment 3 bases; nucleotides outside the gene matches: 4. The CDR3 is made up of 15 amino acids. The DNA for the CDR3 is TGTGCCAGCAGCATGACAGGGGGCGGCTACAATGAGCAGTTCTTC. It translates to CASSMTGGGYNEQFF.

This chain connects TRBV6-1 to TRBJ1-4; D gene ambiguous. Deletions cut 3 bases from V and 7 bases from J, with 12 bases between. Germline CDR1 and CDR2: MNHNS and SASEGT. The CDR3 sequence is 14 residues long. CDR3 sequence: CASSDVRGGEKLFF. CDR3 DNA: TGTGCCAGCAGTGATGTCAGAGGAGGTGAAAAACTGTTTTTT.

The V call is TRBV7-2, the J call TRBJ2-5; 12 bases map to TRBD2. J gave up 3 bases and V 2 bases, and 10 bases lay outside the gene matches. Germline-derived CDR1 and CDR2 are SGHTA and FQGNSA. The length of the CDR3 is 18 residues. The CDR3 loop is CASSLYASGGAFKETQYF. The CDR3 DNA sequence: TGTGCCAGCAGCTTATATGCTAGCGGGGGGGCCTTCAAAGAGACCCAGTACTTC.

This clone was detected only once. CDR3 DNA: TGTGCCAGTAGTACCCTGGAGGGCGGCCAGCATTTT. Its translation is CASSTLEGGQHF. The rearrangement joins TRBV19 to TRBJ1-5; D uncertain. The CDR3 contains 12 residues. The germline CDR1 and CDR2 sequences are LNHDA and SQIVND (reference sequence). V lost 4 bases and J lost 12, with 13 bases in between.

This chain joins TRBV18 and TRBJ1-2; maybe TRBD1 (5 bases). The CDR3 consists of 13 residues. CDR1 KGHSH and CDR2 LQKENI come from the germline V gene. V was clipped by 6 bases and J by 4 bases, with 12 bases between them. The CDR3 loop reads CASSPGDGYGYTF. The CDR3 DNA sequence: TGTGCCAGCTCCCCGGGGGATGGCTATGGCTACACCTTC.

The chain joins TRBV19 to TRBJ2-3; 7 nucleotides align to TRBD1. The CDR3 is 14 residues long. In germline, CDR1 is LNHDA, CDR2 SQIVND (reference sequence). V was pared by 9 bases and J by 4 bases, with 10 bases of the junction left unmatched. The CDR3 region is CASSTGWIADTQYF. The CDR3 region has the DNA TGTGCCAGCTCGACAGGGTGGATCGCAGATACGCAGTATTTT. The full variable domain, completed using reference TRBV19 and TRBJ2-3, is DGGITQSPKYLFRKEGQNVTLSCEQNLNHDAMYWYRQDPGQGLRLIYYSQIVNDFQKGDIAEGYSVSREKKESFPLTVTSAQKNPTAFYLCASSTGWIADTQYFGPGTRLTVL.

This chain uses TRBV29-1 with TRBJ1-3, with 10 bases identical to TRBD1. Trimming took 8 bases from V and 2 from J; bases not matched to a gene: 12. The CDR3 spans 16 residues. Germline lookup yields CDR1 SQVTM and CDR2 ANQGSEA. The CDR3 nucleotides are TGCAGCCACAGAAAACCCGGGACAGGGGCTGGAAACACCATATATTTT. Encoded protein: CSHRKPGTGAGNTIYF. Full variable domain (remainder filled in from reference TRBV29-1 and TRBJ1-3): SAVISQKPSRDICQRGTSLTIQCQVDSQVTMMFWYRQQPGQSLTLIATANQGSEATYESGFVIDKFPISRPNLTFSTLTVSNMSPEDSSIYLCSHRKPGTGAGNTIYFGEGSWLTVV.

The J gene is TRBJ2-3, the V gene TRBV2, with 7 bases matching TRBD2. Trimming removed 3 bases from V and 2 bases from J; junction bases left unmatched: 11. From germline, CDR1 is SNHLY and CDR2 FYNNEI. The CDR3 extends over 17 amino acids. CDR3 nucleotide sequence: TGTGCCAGCAGTGACCCATCCCGGGACTATTCCACAGATACGCAGTATTTT. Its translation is CASSDPSRDYSTDTQYF.

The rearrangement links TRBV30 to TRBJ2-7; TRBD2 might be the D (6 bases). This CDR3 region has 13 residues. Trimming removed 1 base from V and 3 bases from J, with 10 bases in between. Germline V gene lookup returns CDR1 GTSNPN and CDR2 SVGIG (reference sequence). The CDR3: CAWSGLAFYEQYF. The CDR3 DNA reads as TGTGCCTGGAGTGGGCTAGCGTTCTACGAGCAGTACTTC.

The DNA for the CDR3 is TGCAGCGTTCTCGGCAGTCGGGCCTACGAGCAGTACTTC. It translates to CSVLGSRAYEQYF. J is TRBJ2-7 and V is TRBV29-1; unclear D gene. Trimming took off 5 bases at V and 2 bases at J, with 13 bases between the two ends. Germline values: CDR1 SQVTM, CDR2 ANQGSEA. The CDR3 is 13 residues long.

Here the CDR3 DNA reads TGTGCCAGCAGCCCGGCAAGCGGATACAATGAGCAGTTCTTC. This sequence encodes CASSPASGYNEQFF. This chain joins TRBV7-3 and TRBJ2-1, with D perhaps TRBD2 (5 bases). CDR1 and CDR2 from the germline V gene are SGHTA and FQGTGA. With 5 bases removed from V and 4 bases from J, the gap between germline ends came to 12 bases. The CDR3 spans 14 residues.

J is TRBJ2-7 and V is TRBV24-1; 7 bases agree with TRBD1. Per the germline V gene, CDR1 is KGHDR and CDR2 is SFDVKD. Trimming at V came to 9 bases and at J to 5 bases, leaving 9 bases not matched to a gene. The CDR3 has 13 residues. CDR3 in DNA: TGTGCCACCTCCGGGACAGATTCCCACGAGCAGTACTTC. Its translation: CATSGTDSHEQYF.

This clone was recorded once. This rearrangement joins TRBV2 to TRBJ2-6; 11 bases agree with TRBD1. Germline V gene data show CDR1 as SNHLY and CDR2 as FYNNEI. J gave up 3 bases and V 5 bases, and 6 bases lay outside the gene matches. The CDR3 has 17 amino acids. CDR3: CASSIGQGALGANVLTF. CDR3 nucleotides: TGTGCCAGCAGTATCGGACAGGGGGCGCTTGGGGCCAACGTCCTGACTTTC. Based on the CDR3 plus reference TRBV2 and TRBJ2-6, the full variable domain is EPEVTQTPSHQVTQMGQEVILRCVPISNHLYFYWYRQILGQKVEFLVSFYNNEISEKSEIFDDQFSVERPDGSNFTLKIRSTKLEDSAMYFCASSIGQGALGANVLTFGAGSRLTVL.

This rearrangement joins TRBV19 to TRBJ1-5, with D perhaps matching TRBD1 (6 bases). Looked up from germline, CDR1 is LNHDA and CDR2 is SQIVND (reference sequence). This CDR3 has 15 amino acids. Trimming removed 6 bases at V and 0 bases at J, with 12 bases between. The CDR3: CASSPGQTSNQPQHF. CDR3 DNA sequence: TGTGCCAGTAGCCCGGGACAAACTAGCAATCAGCCCCAGCATTTT. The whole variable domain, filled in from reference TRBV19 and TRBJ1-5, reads DGGITQSPKYLFRKEGQNVTLSCEQNLNHDAMYWYRQDPGQGLRLIYYSQIVNDFQKGDIAEGYSVSREKKESFPLTVTSAQKNPTAFYLCASSPGQTSNQPQHFGDGTRLSIL.